These 31 T cell receptor beta chains came from one sample sequenced in a study of cytomegalovirus exposure and HLA in healthy donors. PCR primers comprised 60 Vbeta and 13 Jbeta primers. Sequenced by immunoSEQ multiplex PCR; TCRdb stores in-frame clones only, minus some. The sample holds under 200,000 clones; around four fifths are singletons and the top ten take about 7.9%. Sequenced material: PBMCs. The source of these receptors is a male donor in good health and CMV-seropositive.

Here the CDR3 reads CASSPRQGSGYTF. CDR3 coding DNA: TGTGCCAGTAGTCCTCGGCAGGGTAGTGGCTACACCTTC. The chain joins TRBV19 to TRBJ1-2, with TRBD1 as a possible D gene (5 bases). The germline V and J ends were trimmed by 5 bases and 7 bases, with 14 bases remaining between them. This CDR3 is 13 amino acids long. The V gene's germline CDR1 is LNHDA and CDR2 SQIVND (reference sequence).

The CDR3 sequence is CASSFSRGDEKLFF. Here the CDR3 DNA reads TGCGCCAGCAGCTTCTCCAGGGGGGATGAAAAACTGTTTTTT. The rearrangement links TRBV5-1 to TRBJ1-4, with 7 bases lining up with TRBD1. CDR1 is SGHRS and CDR2 is YFSETQ in the germline V gene. With 2 bases clipped from V and 6 bases from J, the junction kept 4 bases outside the gene matches. The length of the CDR3 is 14 residues.

The chain carries TRBV5-4 and TRBJ2-7, with TRBD2 identical over 9 bases. Per the germline V gene, CDR1 is SGHNT and CDR2 is YYREEE (reference sequence). The CDR3 contains 14 residues. V lost 6 bases to trimming and J lost 6 bases; unmatched junction nucleotides: 10. The CDR3 region is CASTRGGAVGEQYF. The CDR3 region has the DNA TGTGCCAGCACCCGCGGGGGGGCGGTAGGCGAGCAGTACTTC.

The chain links TRBV5-6 to TRBJ1-1, with D perhaps matching TRBD1 (5 bases). Per germline, CDR1 SGHDT and CDR2 YYEEEE. The germline V and J ends were trimmed by 4 bases and 1 base, with 14 bases remaining between them. The CDR3 is made up of 15 amino acids. The CDR3 nucleotides are TGTGCCAGCAGCAGCGGGGGGGTGGGGAACACTGAAGCTTTCTTT. This encodes CASSSGGVGNTEAFF.

V usage is TRBV7-2 and J usage is TRBJ1-6, with 7 bases fitting TRBD1. V lost 5 bases to trimming and J lost 4 bases; unmatched junction nucleotides: 2. This CDR3 spans 14 amino acids. In germline, CDR1 is SGHTA, CDR2 FQGNSA. In DNA, the CDR3 is TGTGCCAGCAGCCCGGGACAGTATAATTCACCCCTCCACTTT. Protein product: CASSPGQYNSPLHF.

The chain employs TRBV5-6 and TRBJ1-3; possibly TRBD1 for D (6 bases). Germline CDR1 and CDR2: SGHDT and YYEEEE. This CDR3 comprises 16 residues. V lost 2 bases and J lost 3, with 15 bases in between. The CDR3 sequence: CASSLTGTPNGNTIYF. CDR3 DNA: TGTGCCAGCAGCTTAACCGGGACACCAAATGGAAACACCATATATTTT.

The gene calls are TRBV11-2 and TRBJ1-2, with a weak D call TRBD1 (6 bases). This CDR3 comprises 16 residues. Germline values: CDR1 SGHAT, CDR2 FQNNGV. V was clipped by 2 bases and J by 2 bases, with 15 bases between them. CDR3 amino acids: CASSLNQAGANYGYTF. The CDR3 coding sequence is TGTGCCAGCAGCTTAAATCAGGCAGGGGCGAACTATGGCTACACCTTC.

This clone was detected only once. The chain uses TRBV7-3 and TRBJ2-3; no clear D. V lost 5 bases and J 2 bases, leaving 14 bases between the germline ends. Germline lookup yields CDR1 SGHTA and CDR2 FQGTGA. This CDR3 has 15 residues. The CDR3 region has the DNA TGTGCCAGCAGCCTCACCGAGGCCGTCACAGATACGCAGTATTTT. As protein: CASSLTEAVTDTQYF.

CDR3 residues: CASRGQDNYGYTF. The DNA for the CDR3 is TGTGCCAGCCGCGGACAGGATAACTATGGCTACACCTTC. This sequence joins TRBV5-4 and TRBJ1-2; 7 nucleotides agree with TRBD1. The CDR3 covers 13 residues. Germline lookup yields CDR1 SGHNT and CDR2 YYREEE (reference sequence). V shed 7 bases, J shed 1 base, and the junction held 4 bases outside the gene matches. Using reference TRBV5-4 and TRBJ1-2 for the parts outside the CDR3, the full variable domain is ETGVTQSPTHLIKTRGQQVTLRCSSQSGHNTVSWYQQALGQGPQFIFQYYREEENGRGNFPPRFSGLQFPNYSSELNVNALELDDSALYLCASRGQDNYGYTFGSGTRLTVV.

This clone was found a few times. V usage is TRBV5-1 and J usage is TRBJ1-6; no clear D. Germline V gene sequence: CDR1 SGHRS, CDR2 YFSETQ. Trimming removed 1 base from V and 6 bases from J, with 5 bases in between. This CDR3 has 13 amino acids. The CDR3 is CASSLTANSPLHF. CDR3 DNA sequence: TGCGCCAGCAGCTTGACAGCTAATTCACCCCTCCACTTT.

The CDR3 region is CASSLKTAYQETQYF. Written as DNA, the CDR3 is TGCGCCAGCAGCCTCAAGACAGCGTACCAAGAGACCCAGTACTTC. This sequence joins TRBV5-1 and TRBJ2-5, with D possibly being TRBD1 (5 bases). Germline V gene data show CDR1 as SGHRS and CDR2 as YFSETQ. There are 15 residues in the CDR3. V lost 4 bases and J lost 0, with 13 bases in between.

The CDR3 nucleotides are TGTGCCAGCAGCGTCGGGTCGGGAGTTTTAAACACTGAAGCTTTCTTT. It translates to CASSVGSGVLNTEAFF. The genes are TRBV9 and TRBJ1-1; D gene unclear. The CDR3 loop spans 16 amino acids. Trimming cost V 2 bases and J 2 bases, with 16 bases left between them. The germline CDR1 and CDR2 sequences are SGDLS and YYNGEE.

This chain joins TRBV5-1 and TRBJ2-5; 7 bases align to TRBD2. CDR1 SGHRS and CDR2 YFSETQ come from the germline V gene. V lost 0 bases and J lost 5; bases outside the gene matches: 4. CDR3 length: 14 amino acids. This CDR3 reads CASSLVVGGETQYF. The CDR3 DNA is TGCGCCAGCAGCTTGGTGGTGGGAGGGGAGACCCAGTACTTC.

This chain joins TRBV4-1 and TRBJ2-1; 9 bases line up with TRBD2. CDR1 is MGHRA, CDR2 YSYEKL, per germline. This CDR3 spans 17 amino acids. V was clipped by 0 bases and J by 5 bases; unmatched bases: 8. In DNA form, the CDR3 reads TGCGCCAGCAGCCAAGAAAGGCGGGGGGGCTATAACAATGAGCAGTTCTTC. This gives the protein CASSQERRGGYNNEQFF.

The chain couples TRBV6-1 to TRBJ2-7; possibly TRBD2 for D (7 bases). With 8 bases removed from V and 4 bases from J, the gap between germline ends came to 18 bases. The germline V gene encodes CDR1 MNHNS and CDR2 SASEGT. This CDR3 region has 14 residues. In DNA, the CDR3 is TGTGCCAGCGCAGTGGGGGGGCCGAAATACGAGCAGTACTTC. Protein: CASAVGGPKYEQYF.

This rearrangement joins TRBV27 to TRBJ2-1; D may be TRBD2 (5 bases). Germline values: CDR1 MNHEY, CDR2 SMNVEV (reference sequence). V was clipped by 2 bases and J by 0 bases, with 11 bases between them. There are 16 residues in the CDR3. The CDR3 sequence is CASSLGEHISYNEQFF. Written as DNA, the CDR3 is TGTGCCAGCAGTTTAGGGGAGCATATCTCCTACAATGAGCAGTTCTTC.

The CDR3 loop reads CASSGDRGNQPQHF. The CDR3, as DNA: TGCGCCAGCAGTGGTGACAGGGGCAATCAGCCCCAGCATTTT. The gene calls are TRBV10-2 and TRBJ1-5, with 7 bases fitting TRBD1. CDR1 is WSHSY, CDR2 SAAADI, per germline. V lost 4 bases, J lost 2 bases, and 2 bases stayed unmatched. CDR3 length: 14 amino acids.

The chain combines TRBV7-9 with TRBJ2-7; 7 bases line up with TRBD1. In germline, CDR1 is SEHNR, CDR2 FQNEAQ (reference sequence). V shed 7 bases, J shed 2 bases, and the junction held 8 bases outside the gene matches. The CDR3 has 14 amino acids. The CDR3 DNA is TGTGCCAGCACCCCCGACAGGGCCCCCTACGAGCAGTACTTC. It specifies CASTPDRAPYEQYF.

This clone has just a few counts. The chain joins TRBV15 to TRBJ2-5; 10 bases map to TRBD2. V was clipped by 2 bases and J by 4 bases; unmatched bases: 7. CDR1 and CDR2 from the germline V gene are LNHNV and YYDKDF (reference sequence). This CDR3 spans 16 amino acids. CDR3 protein: CATSRSGGALRETQYF. The CDR3 nucleotides read TGTGCCACCAGCAGAAGCGGGGGGGCCCTCCGAGAGACCCAGTACTTC.

This clone was found a few times. This chain uses TRBV29-1 with TRBJ1-4; TRBD1 aligns across 7 bases. Trimming took 4 bases from V and 4 from J; bases not matched to a gene: 6. The germline V gene has CDR1 SQVTM and CDR2 ANQGSEA. This CDR3 is 14 amino acids long. As DNA, the CDR3 is TGCAGCGTTGGTTCCGGGACAGATAATGAAAAACTGTTTTTT. Translation gives CSVGSGTDNEKLFF.

CDR3 nucleotide sequence: TGCGCCAGCAGCAAAAGGGGGAACACTGAAGCTTTCTTT. Encoded protein: CASSKRGNTEAFF. V usage is TRBV4-1 and J usage is TRBJ1-1; D perhaps matches TRBD1 (5 bases). The V and J ends lost 5 bases and 1 base respectively, with 8 bases between them. This CDR3 comprises 13 residues. Per germline, CDR1 MGHRA and CDR2 YSYEKL.

The chain is built from TRBV19 and TRBJ1-6; 7 positions match TRBD1. CDR3 size: 14 residues. The germline V gene encodes CDR1 LNHDA and CDR2 SQIVND (reference sequence). Trimming cost V 5 bases and J 6 bases; bases outside gene matches: 4. The CDR3 region is CASSRQGPNSPLHF. DNA of the CDR3: TGTGCCAGTAGTCGACAGGGCCCTAATTCACCCCTCCACTTT.

The V call is TRBV4-1, the J call TRBJ2-5; 8 nucleotides match TRBD2. Trimming took 0 bases from V and 5 from J; bases not matched to a gene: 8. The germline V gene has CDR1 MGHRA and CDR2 YSYEKL. The CDR3 has 16 amino acids. The CDR3 region is CASSQDRAGGGETQYF. As DNA, the CDR3 is TGCGCCAGCAGCCAAGATCGCGCGGGGGGCGGGGAGACCCAGTACTTC.

This chain joins TRBV7-9 and TRBJ1-3; D is possibly TRBD1 (5 bases). Germline CDR1 SEHNR, CDR2 FQNEAQ (reference sequence). The CDR3 is made up of 17 amino acids. V dropped 4 bases and J dropped 3 bases, with 19 bases sitting between them. CDR3 nucleotide sequence: TGTGCCAGCAGCTATTTGACAGAAGTGCTCGATGGAAACACCATATATTTT. Its protein is CASSYLTEVLDGNTIYF.

The chain recombines TRBV9 with TRBJ1-2, with 7 bases that match TRBD1. Germline V gives CDR1 SGDLS, CDR2 YYNGEE. The CDR3 loop spans 16 amino acids. The V gene end was trimmed by 0 bases and the J gene end by 6 bases; junction bases not matched to a gene: 11. DNA of the CDR3: TGTGCCAGCAGCGTAGACCCCCTTGACAGGGAGGATGGCTACACCTTC. Protein sequence: CASSVDPLDREDGYTF. The whole variable domain, remainder taken from reference TRBV9 and TRBJ1-2, is DSGVTQTPKHLITATGQRVTLRCSPRSGDLSVYWYQQSLDQGLQFLIQYYNGEERAKGNILERFSAQQFPDLHSELNLSSLELGDSALYFCASSVDPLDREDGYTFGSGTRLTVV.

As DNA, the CDR3 is TGTGCCAGCAGCTCCCCAGCGTTGAGAGAGGGAACTAATGAAAAACTGTTTTTT. This encodes CASSSPALREGTNEKLFF. The chain links TRBV7-2 to TRBJ1-4, with unresolved D. Germline CDR1 reads SGHTA; CDR2 reads FQGNSA. V was pared by 4 bases and J by 1 base, with 19 bases between. The CDR3 runs to 18 residues.

V usage is TRBV12-5 and J usage is TRBJ2-5; D gene unclear. The V and J ends lost 2 bases and 4 bases respectively, with 5 bases between them. Germline V gene lookup returns CDR1 LGHNT and CDR2 FRNRAP. There are 12 residues in the CDR3. Here the CDR3 reads CASGLSRETQYF. The CDR3, as DNA: TGTGCTAGTGGTTTGTCCAGAGAGACCCAGTACTTC.

The chain recombines TRBV13 with TRBJ2-3; 10 bases align to TRBD2. The CDR3 totals 19 residues. Per the germline V gene, CDR1 is PRHDT and CDR2 is FYEKMQ (reference sequence). V trimming: 2 bases; J trimming: 2 bases; junction bases outside the gene matches: 13. The CDR3 DNA is TGTGCCAGCAGCTTAAGGACAAGCCTAGCGGGGGTGCTCACAGATACGCAGTATTTT. Residues: CASSLRTSLAGVLTDTQYF.

The genes are TRBV9 and TRBJ2-2, with D perhaps matching TRBD2 (6 bases). V lost 0 bases, J lost 0 bases, and 9 bases lay in between. Germline CDR1 SGDLS, CDR2 YYNGEE. The CDR3 has 16 residues. The CDR3 protein is CASSVGPGANTGELFF. Here the CDR3 DNA reads TGTGCCAGCAGCGTAGGCCCGGGGGCGAACACCGGGGAGCTGTTTTTT.

The V gene is TRBV2, the J gene TRBJ2-1; D may be TRBD1 (6 bases). Germline V lookup: CDR1 SNHLY, CDR2 FYNNEI. The ends were cut back, 9 bases at V and 9 bases at J, with 18 bases in the middle. The CDR3 extends over 13 amino acids. CDR3 amino acids: CARLEQGKGEQFF. CDR3 DNA sequence: TGTGCCAGATTAGAACAGGGCAAGGGTGAGCAGTTCTTC.

The genes are TRBV6-4 and TRBJ2-1, with D possibly being TRBD2 (5 bases). V was shortened by 1 base and J by 7 bases, with 11 bases between the two germline ends. CDR1 is MRHNA and CDR2 is SNTAGT in the germline V gene. The CDR3 contains 14 residues. The CDR3 region is CASSDFTRGNEQFF. For the CDR3, the DNA is TGTGCCAGCAGTGACTTCACCCGAGGGAATGAGCAGTTCTTC.